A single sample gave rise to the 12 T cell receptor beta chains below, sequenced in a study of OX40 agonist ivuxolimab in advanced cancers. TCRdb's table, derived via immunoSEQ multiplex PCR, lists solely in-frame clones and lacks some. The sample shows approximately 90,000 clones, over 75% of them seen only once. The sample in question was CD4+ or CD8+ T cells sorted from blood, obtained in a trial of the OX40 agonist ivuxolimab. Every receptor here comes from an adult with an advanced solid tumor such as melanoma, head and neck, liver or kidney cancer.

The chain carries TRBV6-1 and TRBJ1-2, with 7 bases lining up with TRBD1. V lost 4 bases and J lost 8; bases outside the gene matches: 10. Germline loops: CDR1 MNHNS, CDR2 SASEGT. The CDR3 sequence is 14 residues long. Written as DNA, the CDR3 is TGTGCCAGCAGTGCTAGCGGGGACAGCGGAGGCTACACCTTC. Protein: CASSASGDSGGYTF.

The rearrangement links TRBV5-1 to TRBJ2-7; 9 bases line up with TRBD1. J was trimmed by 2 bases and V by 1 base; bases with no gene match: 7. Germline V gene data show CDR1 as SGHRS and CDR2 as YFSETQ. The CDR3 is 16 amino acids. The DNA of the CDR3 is TGCGCCAGCAGCTTGAGTACAGGGGGCTATCCCTACGAGCAGTACTTC. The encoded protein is CASSLSTGGYPYEQYF.

In DNA, the CDR3 is TGTGCCTGGAGGGGGGACAGGGGTTTGAATGAGCAGTTCTTC. As protein: CAWRGDRGLNEQFF. The rearrangement links TRBV30 to TRBJ2-1, with 10 bases lining up with TRBD1. Germline V lookup: CDR1 GTSNPN, CDR2 SVGIG (reference sequence). This CDR3 is built from 14 residues. Trimming at V came to 3 bases and at J to 7 bases, leaving 6 bases not matched to a gene.

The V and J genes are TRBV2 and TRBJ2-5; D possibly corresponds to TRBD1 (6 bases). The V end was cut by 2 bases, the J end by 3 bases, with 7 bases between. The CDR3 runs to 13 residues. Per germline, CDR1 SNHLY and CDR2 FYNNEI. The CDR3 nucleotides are TGTGCCAGCAGTGAATACAGGGAAGAGACCCAGTACTTC. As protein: CASSEYREETQYF.

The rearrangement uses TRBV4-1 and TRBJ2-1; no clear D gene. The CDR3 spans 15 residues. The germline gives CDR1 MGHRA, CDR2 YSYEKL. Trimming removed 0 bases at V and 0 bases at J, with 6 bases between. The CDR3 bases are TGCGCCAGCAGCCAAGAAACCTACTCCTACAATGAGCAGTTCTTC. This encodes CASSQETYSYNEQFF.

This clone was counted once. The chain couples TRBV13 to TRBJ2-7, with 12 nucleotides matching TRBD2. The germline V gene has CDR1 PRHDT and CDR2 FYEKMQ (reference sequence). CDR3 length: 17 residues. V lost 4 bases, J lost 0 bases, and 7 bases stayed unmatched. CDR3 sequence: CASSYNTLAGGSYEQYF. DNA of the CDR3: TGTGCCAGCAGCTACAACACACTAGCGGGGGGCTCCTACGAGCAGTACTTC.

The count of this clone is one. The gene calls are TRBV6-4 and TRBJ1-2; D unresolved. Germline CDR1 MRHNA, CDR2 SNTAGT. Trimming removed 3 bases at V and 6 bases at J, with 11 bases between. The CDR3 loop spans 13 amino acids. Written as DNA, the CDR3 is TGTGCCAGCAGTGAGACCCTCTCCCATGGCTACACCTTC. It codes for CASSETLSHGYTF.

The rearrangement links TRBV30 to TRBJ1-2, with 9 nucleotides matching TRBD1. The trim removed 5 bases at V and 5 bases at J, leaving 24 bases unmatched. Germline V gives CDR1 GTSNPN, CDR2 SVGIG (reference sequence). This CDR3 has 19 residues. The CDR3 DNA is TGTGCCTGGGGGTTCCGATCAGTAGCCGGGACAGGGATGGTTTATGGCTACACCTTC. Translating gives CAWGFRSVAGTGMVYGYTF.

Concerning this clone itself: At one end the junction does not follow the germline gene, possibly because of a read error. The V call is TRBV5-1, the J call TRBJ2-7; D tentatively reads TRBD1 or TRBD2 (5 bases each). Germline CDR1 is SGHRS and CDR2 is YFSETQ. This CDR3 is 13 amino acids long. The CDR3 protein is CASSTTWDRTAHF. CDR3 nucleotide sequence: TGCGCCAGCAGCACGACCTGGGACCGAACAGCTCACTTC.

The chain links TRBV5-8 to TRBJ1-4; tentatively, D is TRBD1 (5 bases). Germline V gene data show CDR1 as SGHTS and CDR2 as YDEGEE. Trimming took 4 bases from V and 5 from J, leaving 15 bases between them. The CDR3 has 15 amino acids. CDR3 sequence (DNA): TGTGCCAGCAGCCCTGGGGGTTCTCAGAATGAAAAACTGTTTTTT. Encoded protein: CASSPGGSQNEKLFF.

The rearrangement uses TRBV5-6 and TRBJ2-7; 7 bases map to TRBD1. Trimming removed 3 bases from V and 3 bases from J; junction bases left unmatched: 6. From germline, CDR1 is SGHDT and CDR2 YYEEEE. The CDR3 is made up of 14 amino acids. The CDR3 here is CASSSSAGGYEQYF. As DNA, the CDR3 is TGTGCCAGCAGCTCGTCGGCAGGGGGCTACGAGCAGTACTTC. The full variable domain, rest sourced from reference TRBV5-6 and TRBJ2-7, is DAGVTQSPTHLIKTRGQQVTLRCSPKSGHDTVSWYQQALGQGPQFIFQYYEEEERQRGNFPDRFSGHQFPNYSSELNVNALLLGDSALYLCASSSSAGGYEQYFGPGTRLTVT.

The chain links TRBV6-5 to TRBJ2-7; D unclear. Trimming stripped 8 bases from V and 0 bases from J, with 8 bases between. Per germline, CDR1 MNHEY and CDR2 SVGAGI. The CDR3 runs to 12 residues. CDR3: CASETDSYEQYF. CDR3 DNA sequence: TGTGCCAGCGAGACGGACTCCTACGAGCAGTACTTC.